This T cell receptor (beta chain) stems from a study of neoadjuvant nivolumab and ipilimumab in lung cancer. As to this clone: Its antigen is as yet unknown.

TCRdb's copy holds only in-frame clones and misses some; the assay was immunoSEQ multiplex PCR. The data show fewer than 35,000 clones, with roughly nine tenths seen just once and roughly 5% held by the top ten. Study results and caveats: Only a single major-pathologic-response sample was available for clonality analysis. TCR richness and clonality were higher in tumors than adjacent uninvolved lung.

Trimming at V came to 6 bases and at J to 5 bases, leaving 2 bases not matched to a gene. Germline CDR1 is ENHRY and CDR2 is SYGVKD. This CDR3 has 12 residues. The V gene is TRBV10-3, the J gene TRBJ1-1, with 8 positions matching TRBD1. This TCR was sampled from an adult with non-small cell lung cancer. The sequencing used peripheral blood, collected after neoadjuvant nivolumab, alone or with ipilimumab, at or shortly before surgery. Here the CDR3 DNA reads TGTGCCATCAGACAGGGGGGAACTGAAGCTTTCTTT. Translation: CAIRQGGTEAFF.